These T cell receptor beta chains were read from a single sample in a study of CD8+CD57+ T cells in acquired aplastic anemia. TCRdb analysed the reads with MiXCR anew, one entry per CDR3 protein. The data contain about 150,000 distinct CDR3 sequences, less than 60% of them singletons. The specimen sequenced was sorted CD4+, CD8+, or CD8+CD57+ T cells (not recorded which) from PBMCs. The receptors derive from a human donor with aplastic anemia. The CDR3 runs from the conserved cysteine through the conserved F or W. Fields, in order: D gene, clone size, CDR3 length, V gene, J gene, CDR3 DNA, CDR3 protein. The D gene is left open where the match is weak. For some rows the clone size is stated as once, few or many, or as a class when expanded; others skip it.

>NA|NA|17|TRBV6-2/TRBV6-3|TRBJ2-1
TGTGCCAGCAGTTATCCCAACGGACAGACACTCTACAATGAGCAGTTCTTC
CASSYPNGQTLYNEQFF
>NA|few|13|TRBV6-2/TRBV6-3|TRBJ1-5
TGTGCCAGCAGTTACCCACTCCGGGAGCCCCAGCATTTT
CASSYPLREPQHF
>NA|NA|20|TRBV11-1|TRBJ2-1
TGTGCCAGCAGCTTACCGGGCGGGACAAATCCGGGACTACCTGGGGATGAGCAGTTCTTC
CASSLPGGTNPGLPGDEQFF
>TRBD2|NA|18|TRBV20-1|TRBJ2-5
TGCAGTGCGCGATTACTAGCGGGGGAGGTTGGGACCCAAGAGACCCAGTACTTC
CSARLLAGEVGTQETQYF
>TRBD1|NA|13|TRBV19|TRBJ2-1
TGTGCCAGTATGGGGACAGGGGACAATGAGCAGTTCTTC
CASMGTGDNEQFF
>NA|NA|15|TRBV2|TRBJ2-3
TGTGCCAGCAGCAAGGGGGGGGCCTCCCTCGGTACGCAGTATTTT
CASSKGGASLGTQYF
>NA|many|12|TRBV6-1|TRBJ1-6
TGTGCCAGCAGTCTCCCTTCGGAGGCCCTCCACTTT
CASSLPSEALHF
>TRBD1|many|16|TRBV4-3|TRBJ1-2
TGCGCCAGCAGCCAAGAAGCCATAGGACAGGGAGACCACTACACCTTC
CASSQEAIGQGDHYTF
>NA|NA|16|TRBV6-5|TRBJ1-5
TGTGCCAGCAGTTACCTGGGGGGTTGGAGCAATCAGCCCCAGCATTTT
CASSYLGGWSNQPQHF
>NA|many|19|TRBV10-3|TRBJ2-6
TGTGCCATCAGTGATCAGGACAGACAGTCTCTACCTGGGGCCAACGTCCTGACTTTC
CAISDQDRQSLPGANVLTF
>TRBD2|many|17|TRBV7-9|TRBJ2-1
TGTGCCAGCAGCTTAGAGCGGGGGGGCCTCCCAGACAATGAGCAGTTCTTC
CASSLERGGLPDNEQFF